The rows below give T cell receptor beta chains drawn from one sample of a study of CD8+ T cells in alopecia areata. Here immunoSEQ multiplex PCR was the method, and the copy in TCRdb shows in-frame clones only, minus some. The sample records hundreds of thousands of clones, less than 80% being singletons. Here the sequenced sample was CD4+ T cells sorted from blood, taken at week 0. The receptors were gathered from a human donor with alopecia areata. Both conserved end residues are part of each CDR3. D genes are given only for firm matches. Not all rows give a size; the values are once, few, many and, for expanded clones, a class.

>TRBV25-1|TRBD1|few|TRBJ2-7
TGTGCCAGCAGTTCCCGACAGGGGGACGAGCAGTACTTC
CASSSRQGDEQYF
>TRBV29-1|TRBD1|NA|TRBJ2-3
TGCAGCGTCGCGGGACAGGGGGCCCCAGATACGCAGTATTTT
CSVAGQGAPDTQYF
>TRBV2|NA|once|TRBJ2-1
TGTGCCAGCACGTACAATGAGCAGTTCTTC
CASTYNEQFF
>TRBV7-2|TRBD2|NA|TRBJ2-7
TGTGCCAGCAGCTTAGATACGGCTAGCGGGGTCTACGAGCAGTACTTC
CASSLDTASGVYEQYF
>TRBV25-1|NA|NA|TRBJ1-2
TGTGCCAGCAGTGCCCAGGGAACCGCGCAGGACTATGGCTACACCTTC
CASSAQGTAQDYGYTF
>TRBV29-1|NA|NA|TRBJ2-2
TGCAGCGTTGAGGGGCGATACACCGGGGAGCTGTTTTTT
CSVEGRYTGELFF
>TRBV30|NA|NA|TRBJ2-1
TGTGCCTGGAGTACTAAGGCCCGGGACCAGAACAATGAGCAGTTCTTC
CAWSTKARDQNNEQFF
>TRBV30|NA|NA|TRBJ1-6
TGTGCCTGGAGCGGACGAGGGCGTGATTCACCCCTCCACTTT
CAWSGRGRDSPLHF
>TRBV30|NA|NA|TRBJ1-6
TGTGCCTGGAGTGGAGGAGACTCACCCCTCCACTTT
CAWSGGDSPLHF
>TRBV2|TRBD2|NA|TRBJ2-5
TGTGCCAGCAGTGGACTAGCGGGGGACCAAGAGACCCAGTACTTC
CASSGLAGDQETQYF
>TRBV4-3|TRBD1|NA|TRBJ2-7
TGCGCCAGCAGCCAGATCTCGACAGGGTTCGACGAGCAGTACTTC
CASSQISTGFDEQYF
>TRBV5-1|TRBD2|NA|TRBJ2-5
TGCGCCAGCAGCCCGGGAGGAGAAGGGACCCAGTACTTC
CASSPGGEGTQYF
>TRBV10-1|NA|few|TRBJ2-3
TGCGCCAGCAGTGAGTCGTTGAATACGCAGTATTTT
CASSESLNTQYF
>TRBV4-3|NA|NA|TRBJ1-5
TGCGCCAGCAGCCAAGAGGTGGGAAGCTTCAATCAGCCCCAGCATTTT
CASSQEVGSFNQPQHF
>TRBV27|NA|NA|TRBJ2-5
TGTGCCAGCAGTTTGGTGGGGCAGGAGACCCAGTACTTC
CASSLVGQETQYF
>TRBV5-1|TRBD2|NA|TRBJ2-5
TGCGCCAGCAGCTTGGCGGGACTAGCGGATGAGACCCAGTACTTC
CASSLAGLADETQYF
>TRBV7-9|TRBD1|NA|TRBJ2-1
TGTGCCAGCAGACCGGGACAGAACTACAATGAGCAGTTCTTC
CASRPGQNYNEQFF
>TRBV6-5|NA|NA|TRBJ1-1
TGTGCCAGCAGCCCAACAGGCTTGGGTGAAGCTTTCTTT
CASSPTGLGEAFF
>TRBV5-4|TRBD1|few|TRBJ1-1
TGTGCCAGCAGCTCGACAGGGGAGGCTTTCTTT
CASSSTGEAFF
>TRBV6-5|TRBD1|NA|TRBJ1-1
TGTGCCAGCAGGCCACCCGGGACAGGGAACACTGAAGCTTTCTTT
CASRPPGTGNTEAFF
>TRBV29-1|TRBD2|few|TRBJ2-3
TGCAGCGGGTGTACGACTAGCGGGGCTACAGATACGCAGTATTTT
CSGCTTSGATDTQYF
>TRBV30|NA|many|TRBJ1-4
TGTGCCTGGGGAAACAGGGCCCCGCCCGACAAACTGTTTTTT
CAWGNRAPPDKLFF
>TRBV5-6|TRBD1|NA|TRBJ1-1
TGTGCCAGCAGCTCGGACAGGAGTGAAGCTTTCTTT
CASSSDRSEAFF
>TRBV30|NA|NA|TRBJ1-6
TGTGCCTGGAGTGCGGGCTATAATTCACCCCTCCACTTT
CAWSAGYNSPLHF
>TRBV10-3|NA|NA|TRBJ1-1
TGTGCCATCAGCACCCGGGGGGCCCGGGAGAAGAACACTGAAGCTTTCTTT
CAISTRGAREKNTEAFF
>TRBV7-3|NA|NA|TRBJ2-1
TGTGCCAGCAGCCCCCCAGGTGGGGGGCTCGATGAGCAGTTCTTC
CASSPPGGGLDEQFF
>TRBV7-9|TRBD1|NA|TRBJ1-5
TGTGCCAGCAGCTTAGTAGGCAGGGGGCGAGATCAGCCCCAGCATTTT
CASSLVGRGRDQPQHF
>TRBV5-5|NA|once|TRBJ2-6
TGTGCCAGCTCTGGGGCCAACGTCCTGACTTTC
CASSGANVLTF
>TRBV27|TRBD1|NA|TRBJ2-5
TGTGCCAGCAGTGTCCTTGGGACAGTCGAAGAGACCCAGTACTTC
CASSVLGTVEETQYF
>TRBV30|NA|few|TRBJ1-1
TGTGCCTGGAGTAACAGTTTGAACACTGAAGCTTTCTTT
CAWSNSLNTEAFF
>TRBV5-1|NA|NA|TRBJ2-2
TGCGCCAGCAGCTTGGACAGGGTCACCGGGGAGCTGTTTTTT
CASSLDRVTGELFF
>TRBV10-3|NA|NA|TRBJ2-3
TGTGCCATCAGTGAGTCTGGAAAAGAGGATACGCAGTATTTT
CAISESGKEDTQYF
>TRBV29-1|NA|NA|TRBJ1-4
TGCAGCGTCCGTCGGACAGCAACTAATGAAAAACTGTTTTTT
CSVRRTATNEKLFF
>TRBV9|NA|NA|TRBJ1-2
TGTGCCAGCAGCGTCTACCGGGGCGACTCGGGCTACACCTTC
CASSVYRGDSGYTF
>TRBV29-1|NA|NA|TRBJ2-5
TGCAGCGGGACCACAGCGGAAGAGACCCAGTACTTC
CSGTTAEETQYF
>TRBV29-1|TRBD2|NA|TRBJ2-3
TGCAGCGTTGAAGGTTCAGCGGGGCTTAGCACAGATACGCAGTATTTT
CSVEGSAGLSTDTQYF
>TRBV7-3|NA|NA|TRBJ2-7
TGTGCCAGCAGCTTAAGCCCCCAGGGTTACGAGCAGTACTTC
CASSLSPQGYEQYF
>TRBV15|TRBD1|NA|TRBJ1-2
TGTGCCACCGGGAGACGGGACAGGGAAGGCTACACCTTC
CATGRRDREGYTF
>TRBV7-2|NA|NA|TRBJ2-3
TGTGCCAGCAGCTTAGGAATGGCGGAACTAGATACGCAGTATTTT
CASSLGMAELDTQYF
>TRBV6-5|NA|once|TRBJ1-1
TGTGCCAGCAGTTACTCGAAGGAGTACACTGAAGCTTTCTTT
CASSYSKEYTEAFF
>TRBV9|NA|NA|TRBJ2-7
TGTGCCAGCAGCGTAGCTACCCAGGGGGGTAAGCAGTACTTC
CASSVATQGGKQYF
>TRBV30|NA|NA|TRBJ1-4
TGTGCCTGGAGCGGTGGTCCTAATGAAAAACTGTTTTTT
CAWSGGPNEKLFF
>TRBV9|TRBD1|NA|TRBJ1-6
TGTGCCAGCAGCCCTCGGGACAGGGGCGGGTCACCCCTCCACTTT
CASSPRDRGGSPLHF
>TRBV5-1|NA|NA|TRBJ2-1
TGCGCCAGCAGTTCCCCTGCTAGAAACAGAGAGCAGTTCTTC
CASSSPARNREQFF
>TRBV29-1|NA|NA|TRBJ1-4
TGCAGCGGGACAGCAACTAATGAAAAACTGTTTTTT
CSGTATNEKLFF